This T cell receptor beta chain is from a study of T-cell reconstitution after alpha-beta-depleted transplantation in children. The authors prepared the TCRbeta library with unique molecular identifiers. TCRdb re-derived calls from the PCR reads in MiXCR, one entry per CDR3 protein. The sample carries approximately 210,000 distinct CDR3 sequences, 13% to 15% recorded once. This clonotype was detected ten times or more. Germline V gene lookup returns CDR1 MNHNS and CDR2 SASEGT. The CDR3 length is 13 residues. Trimming removed 9 bases from V and 4 bases from J, with 13 bases in between. This TCR was recovered from a human donor who donated a stem cell graft to a child with acute lymphoblastic leukemia. The V and J genes are TRBV6-1 and TRBJ1-5; D may be TRBD1 (6 bases). Sequencing used PBMCs from the stem cell graft donor, obtained from the stem cell graft. The chain's CDR3 is CASMGGLNQPQHF. The CDR3 DNA follows: TGTGCCAGTATGGGGGGGCTAAATCAGCCCCAGCATTTT.